Described below is a single T cell receptor (beta chain) sequence and its context. What it binds is unknown. The sample comes from a study of cytomegalovirus exposure and HLA in healthy donors. Whole-study context: Findings of an earlier analysis included 90 million to 120 million unique TCR beta sequences from 180 million or so T cells. Overall study results and limits: Clonal expansion was found to be greater in HLA-associated TCR beta chains than in equally common others in a later analysis. Analysis was carried out at a later point, and it linked a missense DCLRE1C variant to TCR beta V- and J-gene trimming.

Both 60 Vbeta primers and 13 Jbeta primers went into the PCR. TCRdb keeps only in-frame clones here, not all; method: immunoSEQ multiplex PCR. The clone table shows over 100,000 clones, with the ten largest holding about 1.8%. This CDR3 has 13 residues. CDR1 and CDR2 from the germline V gene are SQVTM and ANQGSEA. This TCR was sampled from a man younger than 35 in good health and CMV-seronegative. The V and J genes are TRBV29-1 and TRBJ2-5; TRBD1 is a possible D gene (6 bases). The J call may not be correct, given that the DNA end is closer to TRBJ2-7. Specimen: PBMCs. CDR3 nucleotide sequence: TGCAGCGTAGTACGACAGGAGACCTACGAGCAGTACTTC. Translating it yields CSVVRQETYEQYF.